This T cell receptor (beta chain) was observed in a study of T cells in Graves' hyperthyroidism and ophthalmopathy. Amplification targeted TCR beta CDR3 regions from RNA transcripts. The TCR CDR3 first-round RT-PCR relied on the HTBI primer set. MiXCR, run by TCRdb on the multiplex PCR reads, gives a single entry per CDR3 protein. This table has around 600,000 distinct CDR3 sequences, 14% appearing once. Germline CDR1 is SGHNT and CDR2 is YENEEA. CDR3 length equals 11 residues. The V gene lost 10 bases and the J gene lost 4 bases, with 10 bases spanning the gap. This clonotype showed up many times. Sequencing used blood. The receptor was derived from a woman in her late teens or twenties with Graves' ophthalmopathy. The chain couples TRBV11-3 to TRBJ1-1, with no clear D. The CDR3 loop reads CATGWATEAFF. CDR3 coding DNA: TGTGCCACCGGATGGGCCACTGAAGCTTTCTTT.